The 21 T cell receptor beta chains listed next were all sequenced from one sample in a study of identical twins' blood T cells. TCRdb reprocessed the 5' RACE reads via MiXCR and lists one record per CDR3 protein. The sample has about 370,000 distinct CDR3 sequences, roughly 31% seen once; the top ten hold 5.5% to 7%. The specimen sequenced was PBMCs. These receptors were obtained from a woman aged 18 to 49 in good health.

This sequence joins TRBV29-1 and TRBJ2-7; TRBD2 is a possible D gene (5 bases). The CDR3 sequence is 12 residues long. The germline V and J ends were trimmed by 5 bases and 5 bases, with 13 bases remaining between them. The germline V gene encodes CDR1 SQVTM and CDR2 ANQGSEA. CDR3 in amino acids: CSVRPGRNEQYF. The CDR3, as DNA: TGCAGCGTTAGACCGGGGAGAAACGAGCAGTACTTC.

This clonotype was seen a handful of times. The CDR3 DNA reads TGCGCCAGCAGAACGAATACAGGGCCCGACACTGAAGCTTTCTTT. Translating it yields CASRTNTGPDTEAFF. V usage is TRBV5-1 and J usage is TRBJ1-1; the D gene is possibly TRBD1 (6 bases). The germline gives CDR1 SGHRS, CDR2 YFSETQ. The CDR3 is 15 amino acids. V lost 5 bases and J lost 3, with 17 bases in between.

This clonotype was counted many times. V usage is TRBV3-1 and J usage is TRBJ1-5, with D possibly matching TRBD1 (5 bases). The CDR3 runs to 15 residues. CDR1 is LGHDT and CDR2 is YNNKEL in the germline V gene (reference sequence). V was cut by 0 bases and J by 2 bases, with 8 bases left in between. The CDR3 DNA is TGTGCCAGCAGCCAAGAAAGGGGTGGCAATCAGCCCCAGCATTTT. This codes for CASSQERGGNQPQHF. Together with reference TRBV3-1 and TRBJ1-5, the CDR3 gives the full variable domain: DTAVSQTPKYLVTQMGNDKSIKCEQNLGHDTMYWYKQDSKKFLKIMFSYNNKELIINETVPNRFSPKSPDKAHLNLHINSLELGDSAVYFCASSQERGGNQPQHFGDGTRLSIL.

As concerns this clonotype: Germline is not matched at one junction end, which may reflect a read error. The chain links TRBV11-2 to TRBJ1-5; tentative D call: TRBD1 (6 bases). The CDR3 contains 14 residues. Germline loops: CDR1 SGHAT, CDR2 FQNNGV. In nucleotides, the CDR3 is TGTGCCAGCAGCCCAACAGGGTTCAATCAGCCCCGGCATTTT. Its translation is CASSPTGFNQPRHF.

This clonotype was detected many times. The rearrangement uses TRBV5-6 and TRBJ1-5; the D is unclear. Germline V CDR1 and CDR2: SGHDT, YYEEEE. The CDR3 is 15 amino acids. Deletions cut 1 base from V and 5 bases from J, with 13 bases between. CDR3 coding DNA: TGTGCCAGCAGCTTGAATGTGGTCGGAGATCAGCCCCAGCATTTT. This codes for CASSLNVVGDQPQHF.

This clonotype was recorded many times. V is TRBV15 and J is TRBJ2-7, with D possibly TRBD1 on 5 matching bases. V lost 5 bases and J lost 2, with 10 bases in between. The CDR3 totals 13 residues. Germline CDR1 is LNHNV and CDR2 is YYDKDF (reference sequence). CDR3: CATSHGQTYEQYF. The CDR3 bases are TGTGCCACCAGCCATGGACAAACCTACGAGCAGTACTTC.

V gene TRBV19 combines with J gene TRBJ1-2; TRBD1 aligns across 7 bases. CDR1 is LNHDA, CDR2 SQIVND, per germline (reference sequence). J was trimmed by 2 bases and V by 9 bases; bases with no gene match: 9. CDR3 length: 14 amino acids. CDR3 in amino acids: CASQQGPGNYGYTF. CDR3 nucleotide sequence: TGTGCCAGCCAACAGGGGCCGGGCAACTATGGCTACACCTTC.

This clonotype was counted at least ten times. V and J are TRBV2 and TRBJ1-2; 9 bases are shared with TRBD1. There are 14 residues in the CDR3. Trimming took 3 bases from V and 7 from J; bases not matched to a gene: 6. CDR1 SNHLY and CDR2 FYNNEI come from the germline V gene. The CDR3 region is CASSETGGSSGYTF. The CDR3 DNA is TGTGCCAGCAGTGAGACAGGGGGTTCTTCTGGCTACACCTTC. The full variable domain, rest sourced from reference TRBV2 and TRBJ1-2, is EPEVTQTPSHQVTQMGQEVILRCVPISNHLYFYWYRQILGQKVEFLVSFYNNEISEKSEIFDDQFSVERPDGSNFTLKIRSTKLEDSAMYFCASSETGGSSGYTFGSGTRLTVV.

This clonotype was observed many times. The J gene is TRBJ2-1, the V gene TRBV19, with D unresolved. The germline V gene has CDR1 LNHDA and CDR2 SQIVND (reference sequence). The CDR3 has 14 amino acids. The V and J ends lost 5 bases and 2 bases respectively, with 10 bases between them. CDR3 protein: CASSPDLAYNEQFF. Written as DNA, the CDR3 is TGTGCCAGTAGTCCAGACTTAGCCTACAATGAGCAGTTCTTC.

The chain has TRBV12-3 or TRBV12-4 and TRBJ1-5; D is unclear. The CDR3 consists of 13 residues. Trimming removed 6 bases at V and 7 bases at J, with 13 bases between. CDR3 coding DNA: TGTGCCAGCAGGGAACGGGATCAACAGCCCCAGCATTTT. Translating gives CASRERDQQPQHF.

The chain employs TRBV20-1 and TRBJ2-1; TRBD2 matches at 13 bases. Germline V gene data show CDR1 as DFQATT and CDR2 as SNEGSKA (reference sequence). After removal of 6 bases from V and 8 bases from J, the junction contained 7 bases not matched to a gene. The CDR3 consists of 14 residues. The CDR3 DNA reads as TGCAGTGCAAGCGGACTAGCGGGAGTACATGAGCAGTTCTTC. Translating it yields CSASGLAGVHEQFF.

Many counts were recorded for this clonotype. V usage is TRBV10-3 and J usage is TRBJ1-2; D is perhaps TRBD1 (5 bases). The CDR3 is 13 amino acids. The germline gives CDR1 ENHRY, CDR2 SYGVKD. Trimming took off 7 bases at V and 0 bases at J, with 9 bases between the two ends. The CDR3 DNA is TGTGCCATCACCGCAGGGTCTAACTATGGCTACACCTTC. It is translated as CAITAGSNYGYTF.

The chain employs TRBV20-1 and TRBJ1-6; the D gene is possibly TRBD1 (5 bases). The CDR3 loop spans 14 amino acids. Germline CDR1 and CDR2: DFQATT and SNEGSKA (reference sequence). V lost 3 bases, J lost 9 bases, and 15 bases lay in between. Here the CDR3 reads CSARAPRQGSPLHF. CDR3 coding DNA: TGCAGTGCTAGGGCGCCCCGGCAGGGTTCACCCCTCCACTTT.

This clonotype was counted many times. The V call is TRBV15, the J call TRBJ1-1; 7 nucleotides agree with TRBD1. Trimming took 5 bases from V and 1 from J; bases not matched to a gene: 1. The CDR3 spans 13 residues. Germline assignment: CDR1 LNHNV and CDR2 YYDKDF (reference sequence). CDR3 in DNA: TGTGCCACCAGCTGGGACAGGAACACTGAAGCTTTCTTT. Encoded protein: CATSWDRNTEAFF.

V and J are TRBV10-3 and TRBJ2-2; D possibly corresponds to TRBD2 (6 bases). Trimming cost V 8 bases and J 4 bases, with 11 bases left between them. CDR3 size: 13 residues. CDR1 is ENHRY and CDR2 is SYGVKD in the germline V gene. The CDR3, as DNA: TGTGCCATCTGGGGCGGGGCCACCGGGGAGCTGTTTTTT. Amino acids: CAIWGGATGELFF.

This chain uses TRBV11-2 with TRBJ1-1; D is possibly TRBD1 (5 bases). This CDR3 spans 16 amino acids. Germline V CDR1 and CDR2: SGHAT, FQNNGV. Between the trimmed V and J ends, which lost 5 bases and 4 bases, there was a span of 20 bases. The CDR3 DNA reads TGTGCCAGCAGCCCAGGACATACCCTGGGGGTCACTGAAGCTTTCTTT. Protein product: CASSPGHTLGVTEAFF.

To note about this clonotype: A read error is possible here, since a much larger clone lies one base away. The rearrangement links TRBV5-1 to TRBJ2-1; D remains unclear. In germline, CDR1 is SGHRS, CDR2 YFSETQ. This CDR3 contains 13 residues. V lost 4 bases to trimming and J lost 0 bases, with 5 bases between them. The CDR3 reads CASSMASYNEQFF. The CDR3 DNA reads TGCGCCAGCAGCATGGCCTCCTACAATGAGCAGTTCTTC.

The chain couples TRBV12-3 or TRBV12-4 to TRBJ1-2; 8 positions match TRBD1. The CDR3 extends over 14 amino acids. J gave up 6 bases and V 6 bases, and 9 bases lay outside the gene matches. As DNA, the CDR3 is TGTGCCAGCAGCTTCAATCCGACAGGGGATGGCTACACCTTC. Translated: CASSFNPTGDGYTF.

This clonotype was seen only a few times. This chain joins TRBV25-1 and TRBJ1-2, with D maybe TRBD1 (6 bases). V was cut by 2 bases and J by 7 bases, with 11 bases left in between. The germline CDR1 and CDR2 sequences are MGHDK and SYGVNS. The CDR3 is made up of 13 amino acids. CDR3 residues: CASSERGASGYTF. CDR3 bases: TGTGCCAGCAGTGAAAGGGGGGCATCTGGCTACACCTTC.

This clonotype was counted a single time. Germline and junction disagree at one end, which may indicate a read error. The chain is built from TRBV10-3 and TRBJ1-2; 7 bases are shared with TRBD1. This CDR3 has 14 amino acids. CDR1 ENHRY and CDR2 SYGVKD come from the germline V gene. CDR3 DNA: TGTGCCATCAGTGAAGGGACAGTTAACTATGACTACACCTTC. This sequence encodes CAISEGTVNYDYTF.

The CDR3 DNA reads TGTGCCAGCAGCCCCCCCTCACCGAACGGTGAAGCTTTCTTT. It translates to CASSPPSPNGEAFF. The chain is built from TRBV7-8 and TRBJ1-1; D is unresolved. CDR3 length: 14 residues. V was pared by 5 bases and J by 7 bases, with 17 bases between. CDR1 and CDR2 (germline): SGHVS, FQNEAQ.